Below, 25 T cell receptor beta chains from the same sample are listed, as sequenced in a study of OX40 agonist ivuxolimab in advanced cancers. The repertoire was sequenced with immunoSEQ multiplex PCR; TCRdb's copy has only in-frame clones and lacks some. The sample comprises 65,000 to 85,000 clones, more than 80% of which are singletons, and around 2.4% rests with the top ten. This material consisted of CD4+ or CD8+ T cells sorted from blood, taken in a trial of the OX40 agonist ivuxolimab. The receptors derive from an adult with an advanced solid tumor such as melanoma, head and neck, liver or kidney cancer.

The genes are TRBV5-4 and TRBJ1-2, with TRBD1 matching 9 bases. Losses at the gene ends were 2 bases for V and 6 bases for J; bases not matched to a gene: 5. There are 14 residues in the CDR3. Germline V CDR1 and CDR2: SGHNT, YYREEE (reference sequence). CDR3 coding DNA: TGTGCCAGCAGCTTAGCACAGGGGGCACATGGCTACACCTTC. Translation gives CASSLAQGAHGYTF.

This rearrangement joins TRBV30 to TRBJ2-5, with 10 bases that match TRBD1. J lost 5 bases, V lost 2 bases, and 5 bases had no gene match. Looked up from germline, CDR1 is GTSNPN and CDR2 is SVGIG (reference sequence). This CDR3 has 14 amino acids. Written as DNA, the CDR3 is TGTGCCTGGAGTCCGACAGGGGGCGGGGAGACCCAGTACTTC. Translation: CAWSPTGGGETQYF.

V gene TRBV28 combines with J gene TRBJ1-5; 8 nucleotides line up with TRBD1. The trim removed 6 bases at V and 0 bases at J, leaving 10 bases unmatched. CDR3 length: 17 residues. CDR1 and CDR2 from the germline V gene are MDHEN and SYDVKM. CDR3 in amino acids: CASSPEGQDLSNQPQHF. As DNA, the CDR3 is TGTGCCAGCAGCCCCGAGGGACAGGACCTTAGCAATCAGCCCCAGCATTTT.

The rearrangement joins TRBV5-1 to TRBJ2-7; D is uncertain. This CDR3 is built from 15 residues. Germline V gene data show CDR1 as SGHRS and CDR2 as YFSETQ. With 2 bases removed from V and 0 bases from J, the gap between germline ends came to 12 bases. The CDR3, as DNA: TGCGCCAGCAGCTTAGGTCGGCAGTTCTCCTACGAGCAGTACTTC. Translated: CASSLGRQFSYEQYF.

V usage is TRBV29-1 and J usage is TRBJ2-5; no clear D. This CDR3 comprises 12 residues. V was clipped by 4 bases and J by 5 bases, with 11 bases between them. Per germline, CDR1 SQVTM and CDR2 ANQGSEA. The CDR3 DNA is TGCAGCGTTGGTGATCTTCGTGAGACCCAGTACTTC. The encoded protein is CSVGDLRETQYF. The variable domain in full, completed from reference TRBV29-1 and TRBJ2-5, reads SAVISQKPSRDICQRGTSLTIQCQVDSQVTMMFWYRQQPGQSLTLIATANQGSEATYESGFVIDKFPISRPNLTFSTLTVSNMSPEDSSIYLCSVGDLRETQYFGPGTRLLVL.

The genes are TRBV28 and TRBJ1-1; D not certain. CDR1 and CDR2 from the germline V gene are MDHEN and SYDVKM. The V and J ends lost 3 bases and 1 base respectively, with 9 bases between them. The CDR3 covers 14 residues. CDR3 bases: TGTGCCAGCAGTTTGGGGTTTCCGAACACTGAAGCTTTCTTT. Translated: CASSLGFPNTEAFF.

V is TRBV19 and J is TRBJ2-4; D possibly corresponds to TRBD1 (6 bases). Trimming took off 6 bases at V and 2 bases at J, with 20 bases between the two ends. Germline V gives CDR1 LNHDA, CDR2 SQIVND (reference sequence). The CDR3 has 17 residues. The CDR3 nucleotides read TGTGCCAGTAGCACCCAGGGGAGTGCTGGGCCCAAAAACATTCAGTACTTC. Amino acid sequence: CASSTQGSAGPKNIQYF.

The CDR3 sequence is CASSLWGGGYTF. The CDR3 DNA sequence: TGTGCCAGCAGCTTATGGGGCGGTGGCTACACCTTC. J is TRBJ1-2 and V is TRBV7-2; tentatively, D is TRBD1 (5 bases). The CDR3 consists of 12 residues. Trimming cost V 2 bases and J 7 bases, with 8 bases left between them. The germline gives CDR1 SGHTA, CDR2 FQGNSA.

The chain employs TRBV7-2 and TRBJ2-2, with D hard to call. Germline assignment: CDR1 SGHTA and CDR2 FQGNSA. V shed 1 base and J shed 1 base, with 4 bases lying between them. The CDR3 has 14 amino acids. In DNA, the CDR3 is TGTGCCAGCAGCTTAGGCCTGAACACCGGGGAGCTGTTTTTT. This encodes CASSLGLNTGELFF.

This clone was seen once. The genes are TRBV6-1 and TRBJ1-2; weak D call: TRBD1 (6 bases). V was clipped by 1 base and J by 4 bases, with 13 bases between them. The CDR3 loop spans 15 amino acids. CDR1 is MNHNS, CDR2 SASEGT, per germline. DNA of the CDR3: TGTGCCAGCAGTGAAGGAGCAGGGGTGAGCTATGGCTACACCTTC. Amino acid sequence: CASSEGAGVSYGYTF.

The rearrangement joins TRBV30 to TRBJ2-7, with TRBD1 matching over 7 bases. The length of the CDR3 is 14 residues. Germline CDR1 and CDR2: GTSNPN and SVGIG (reference sequence). Trimming cost V 3 bases and J 4 bases; bases outside gene matches: 9. The CDR3 spells CAWRPGQSGYEQYF. Written as DNA, the CDR3 is TGTGCCTGGAGACCGGGACAGTCTGGTTACGAGCAGTACTTC.

The chain links TRBV5-1 to TRBJ1-1; 7 nucleotides line up with TRBD1. Unmatched junction bases numbered 10, after V lost 4 bases and J lost 4 bases. Per germline, CDR1 SGHRS and CDR2 YFSETQ. This CDR3 comprises 15 residues. CDR3 amino acids: CASSPNTGAPTEAFF. In DNA form, the CDR3 reads TGCGCCAGCAGCCCCAACACAGGGGCCCCCACTGAAGCTTTCTTT.

The gene calls are TRBV19 and TRBJ1-5, with a possible D match to TRBD1 (5 bases). The CDR3 spans 15 residues. V lost 3 bases to trimming and J lost 2 bases, with 11 bases between them. CDR1 and CDR2 (germline): LNHDA, SQIVND (reference sequence). The CDR3 region is CASSILDMGNQPQHF. In nucleotides, the CDR3 is TGTGCCAGTAGTATCTTGGACATGGGCAATCAGCCCCAGCATTTT.

The rearrangement joins TRBV18 to TRBJ2-7; D gene unclear. Per the germline V gene, CDR1 is KGHSH and CDR2 is LQKENI. This CDR3 has 11 amino acids. The V and J ends lost 6 bases and 3 bases respectively, with 6 bases between them. As DNA, the CDR3 is TGTGCCAGCTCGTCCGGCTACGAGCAGTACTTC. Its protein is CASSSGYEQYF.

This chain uses TRBV7-2 with TRBJ1-2; 7 bases are a match to TRBD1. The V segment lost 5 bases and the J segment 7 bases; nucleotides outside the gene matches: 7. The CDR3 runs to 13 residues. Germline CDR1 reads SGHTA; CDR2 reads FQGNSA. As DNA, the CDR3 is TGTGCCAGCAGCCTTGACAGGGTCGGTGGCTACACCTTC. This gives the protein CASSLDRVGGYTF. The entire variable domain, with the rest obtained from reference TRBV7-2 and TRBJ1-2, is as follows: GAGVSQSPSNKVTEKGKDVELRCDPISGHTALYWYRQSLGQGLEFLIYFQGNSAPDKSGLPSDRFSAERTGGSVSTLTIQRTQQEDSAVYLCASSLDRVGGYTFGSGTRLTVV.

The J gene is TRBJ1-3, the V gene TRBV7-6, with no clear D. The CDR3 loop spans 14 amino acids. V gave up 2 bases and J gave up 2 bases, with 7 bases separating them. Germline CDR1 SGHVS, CDR2 FNYEAQ. The CDR3 nucleotides are TGTGCCAGCAGCTTATCGAGCGCTGGAAACACCATATATTTT. Residues: CASSLSSAGNTIYF.

A single count supports this clone. The chain uses TRBV4-1 and TRBJ2-5, with a weak D call TRBD1 (6 bases). The CDR3 length is 15 residues. The V end lost 4 bases, the J end lost 2 bases, and 14 bases lay between the germline ends. Germline-derived CDR1 and CDR2 are MGHRA and YSYEKL. The CDR3 DNA follows: TGCGCCAGCAGCCGGCTCGGACAGATACAAGAGACCCAGTACTTC. Its translation: CASSRLGQIQETQYF.

CDR3 amino acids: CASRTGGEKAFF. CDR3 DNA: TGTGCCAGCAGGACCGGGGGGGAAAAAGCTTTCTTT. This chain joins TRBV6-1 and TRBJ1-1, with D perhaps TRBD1 (5 bases). The CDR3 is 12 amino acids. The germline V gene encodes CDR1 MNHNS and CDR2 SASEGT. With 6 bases removed from V and 9 bases from J, the gap between germline ends came to 14 bases.

CDR3 sequence (DNA): TGTGCCAGCAGTAAGACAGGACAAGAGACCCAGTACTTC. Its protein product is CASSKTGQETQYF. This rearrangement joins TRBV28 to TRBJ2-5; D perhaps matches TRBD1 (6 bases). The CDR3 has 13 amino acids. Trimming stripped 5 bases from V and 2 bases from J, with 9 bases between. Germline V CDR1 and CDR2: MDHEN, SYDVKM.

The rearrangement joins TRBV7-6 to TRBJ2-2; perhaps TRBD2 as D (6 bases). The CDR3 is 16 residues long. V gave up 5 bases and J gave up 1 base, with 14 bases separating them. The V gene's germline CDR1 is SGHVS and CDR2 FNYEAQ. The CDR3 region is CASSPRGRGNTGELFF. The CDR3 coding sequence is TGTGCCAGCAGCCCCCGGGGGAGAGGGAACACCGGGGAGCTGTTTTTT. The full variable domain, with the rest looked up from reference TRBV7-6 and TRBJ2-2, is GAGVSQSPRYKVTKRGQDVALRCDPISGHVSLYWYRQALGQGPEFLTYFNYEAQQDKSGLPNDRFSAERPEGSISTLTIQRTEQRDSAMYRCASSPRGRGNTGELFFGEGSRLTVL.

The genes are TRBV4-3 and TRBJ1-3; no clear D gene. V lost 1 base and J lost 2, with 9 bases in between. The germline V gene encodes CDR1 LGHNA and CDR2 YSLEER. This CDR3 region has 15 residues. The CDR3 nucleotides read TGCGCCAGCAGCCAAGTAAGGGCACCTGGAAACACCATATATTTT. It translates to CASSQVRAPGNTIYF.

The J gene is TRBJ1-5, the V gene TRBV19; D is undetermined. The germline V gene has CDR1 LNHDA and CDR2 SQIVND (reference sequence). Trimming shortened V by 5 bases and J by 7 bases, and 15 bases separated the two germline ends. The CDR3 is made up of 14 amino acids. DNA of the CDR3: TGTGCCAGTAGTCCCACGGGATCCCAACAGCCCCAGCATTTT. Protein sequence: CASSPTGSQQPQHF.

J is TRBJ2-1 and V is TRBV4-1, with 12 bases lining up with TRBD2. Germline CDR1 and CDR2: MGHRA and YSYEKL. This CDR3 has 17 residues. V shed 1 base and J 3 bases; nucleotides not matched to a gene: 4. The CDR3 nucleotides read TGCGCCAGCAGCCAAGGACTAGCGGGGGTGGTCTACAATGAGCAGTTCTTC. Amino acid sequence: CASSQGLAGVVYNEQFF.

This clone has only one observation. The rearrangement uses TRBV2 and TRBJ1-4; D unresolved. The CDR3 extends over 14 amino acids. V was clipped by 2 bases and J by 8 bases, with 12 bases between them. The germline V gene has CDR1 SNHLY and CDR2 FYNNEI. The CDR3 DNA follows: TGTGCCAGCAGTGAAAGAGGGAGAGGGGAAAAACTGTTTTTT. Translated, it gives CASSERGRGEKLFF.

This chain uses TRBV5-1 with TRBJ2-3, with 8 nucleotides matching TRBD1. Germline-derived CDR1 and CDR2 are SGHRS and YFSETQ. V lost 2 bases, J lost 4 bases, and 3 bases stayed unmatched. The CDR3 runs to 14 residues. The CDR3 DNA reads as TGCGCCAGCAGCTTTGGACAGGGCGCAGATACGCAGTATTTT. Its protein product is CASSFGQGADTQYF.